These 3 T cell receptor beta chains were all obtained from the same sample, sequenced in a study of beta chain features in type 1 diabetes. These receptors' targets are unknown. Overall study results and limits: For Type 1 diabetes patients, all four CD4+ subsets carried TCRB CDR3s that were moderately but significantly shorter.

Expressed TCRB transcripts got sequenced, as all isolated RNA was reverse transcribed. The method was immunoSEQ multiplex PCR; TCRdb's version includes in-frame clones alone and lacks a portion of them. Counted here are about 150,000 clones, 10% occurring once; the ten biggest clones make up roughly 0.45%. The material sequenced was central memory CD4+ T cells from blood. These receptors all stem from a young man with type 1 diabetes.

The V call is TRBV30, the J call TRBJ1-2, with TRBD1 as a possible D gene (5 bases). The CDR3 covers 13 residues. The V gene lost 3 bases and the J gene lost 4 bases, with 12 bases spanning the gap. Germline CDR1 is GTSNPN and CDR2 is SVGIG (reference sequence). As DNA, the CDR3 is TGTGCCTGGAGGCGGGACGCGGGCTATGGCTACACCTTC. Translating gives CAWRRDAGYGYTF.

V and J are TRBV19 and TRBJ2-1; 11 bases fit TRBD2. Losses at the gene ends were 4 bases for V and 4 bases for J; bases not matched to a gene: 3. The length of the CDR3 is 15 residues. The germline V gene has CDR1 LNHDA and CDR2 SQIVND (reference sequence). The CDR3 spells CASSTTSGTYNEQFF. CDR3 nucleotide sequence: TGTGCCAGTAGTACGACTAGCGGGACTTACAATGAGCAGTTCTTC.

The chain couples TRBV7-2 to TRBJ1-1; D is uncertain. CDR1 and CDR2 from the germline V gene are SGHTA and FQGNSA. CDR3 length equals 12 residues. With 2 bases removed from V and 7 bases from J, the gap between germline ends came to 8 bases. CDR3 sequence (DNA): TGTGCCAGCAGCTTAAGTTACGGTGAAGCTTTCTTT. It codes for CASSLSYGEAFF.